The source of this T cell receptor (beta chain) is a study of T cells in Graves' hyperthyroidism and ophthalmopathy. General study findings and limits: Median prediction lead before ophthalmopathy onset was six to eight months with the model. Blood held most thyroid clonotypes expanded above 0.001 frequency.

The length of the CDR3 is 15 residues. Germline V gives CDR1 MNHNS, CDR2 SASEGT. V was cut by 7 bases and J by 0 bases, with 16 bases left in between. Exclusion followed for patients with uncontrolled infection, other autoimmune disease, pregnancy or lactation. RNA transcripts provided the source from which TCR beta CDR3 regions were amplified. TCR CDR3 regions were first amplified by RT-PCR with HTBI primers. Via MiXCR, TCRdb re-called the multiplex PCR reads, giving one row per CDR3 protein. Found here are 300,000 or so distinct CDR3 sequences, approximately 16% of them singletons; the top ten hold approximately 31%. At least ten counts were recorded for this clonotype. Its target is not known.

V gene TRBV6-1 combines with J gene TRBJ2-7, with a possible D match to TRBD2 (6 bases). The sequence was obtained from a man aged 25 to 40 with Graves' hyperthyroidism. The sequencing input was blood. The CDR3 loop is CASTLTEGSSYEQYF. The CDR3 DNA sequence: TGTGCCAGCACCCTAACGGAGGGAAGCTCCTACGAGCAGTACTTC.